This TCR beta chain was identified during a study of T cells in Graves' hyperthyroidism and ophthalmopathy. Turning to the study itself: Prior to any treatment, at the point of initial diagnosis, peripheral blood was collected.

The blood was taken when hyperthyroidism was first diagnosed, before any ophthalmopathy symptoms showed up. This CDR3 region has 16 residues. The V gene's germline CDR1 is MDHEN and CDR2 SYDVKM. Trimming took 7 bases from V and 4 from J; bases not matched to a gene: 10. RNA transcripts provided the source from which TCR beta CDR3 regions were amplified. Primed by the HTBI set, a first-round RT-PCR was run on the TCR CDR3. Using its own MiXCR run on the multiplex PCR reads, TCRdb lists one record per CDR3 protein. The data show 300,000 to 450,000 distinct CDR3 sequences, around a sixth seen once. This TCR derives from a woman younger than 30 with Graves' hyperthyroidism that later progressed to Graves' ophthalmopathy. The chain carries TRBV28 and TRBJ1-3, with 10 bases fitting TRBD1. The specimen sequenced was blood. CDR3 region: CASNRGTGASGNTIYF. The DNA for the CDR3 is TGTGCCAGCAATAGGGGGACAGGGGCATCCGGAAACACCATATATTTT. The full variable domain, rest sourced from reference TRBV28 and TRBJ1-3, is DVKVTQSSRYLVKRTGEKVFLECVQDMDHENMFWYRQDPGLGLRLIYFSYDVKMKEKGDIPEGYSVSREKKERFSLILESASTNQTSMYLCASNRGTGASGNTIYFGEGSWLTVV.